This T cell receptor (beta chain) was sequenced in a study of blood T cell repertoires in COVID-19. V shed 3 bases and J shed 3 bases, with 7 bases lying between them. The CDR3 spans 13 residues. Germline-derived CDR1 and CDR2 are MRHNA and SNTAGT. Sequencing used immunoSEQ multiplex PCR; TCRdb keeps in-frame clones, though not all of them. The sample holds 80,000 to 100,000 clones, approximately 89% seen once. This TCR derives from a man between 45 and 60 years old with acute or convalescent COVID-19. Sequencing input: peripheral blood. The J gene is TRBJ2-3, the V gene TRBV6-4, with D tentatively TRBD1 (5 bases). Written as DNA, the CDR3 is TGTGCCAGCAGTGAAAAGGGGACAGATACGCAGTATTTT. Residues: CASSEKGTDTQYF.